What follows is one T cell receptor (beta chain) and its context. Its antigen is as yet unknown. CDR1 is MNHEY and CDR2 is SVGAGI in the germline V gene. This CDR3 contains 10 residues. V was clipped by 6 bases and J by 3 bases, with 2 bases between them. This sample is drawn from a study of cytotoxic CD8 clonotypes in ibrutinib-treated CLL. Overall study results and limits: T-cell clonality at baseline went above that of age-matched healthy donors and rose and fell with circulating CD8+ T-cell counts.

Using immunoSEQ multiplex PCR, the repertoire was profiled, and TCRdb retains in-frame clones only, with some absent. The sample records approximately 42,000 clones, about 72% being singletons. Cryopreserved PBMCs supplied roughly 2 micrograms of genomic DNA for TCR beta libraries. The sequence was obtained from a human donor with chronic lymphocytic leukemia. The starting material was PBMCs, obtained after 12 months of ibrutinib treatment. The rearrangement joins TRBV6-5 to TRBJ1-2; no clear D gene. The CDR3 here is CASRDYGYTF. The CDR3 nucleotides read TGTGCCAGCAGAGACTATGGCTACACCTTC.